These 21 T cell receptor beta chains were sequenced from one sample in a study of a mutant IDH1 vaccine in newly diagnosed glioma. Assay used: immunoSEQ multiplex PCR; TCRdb lists only in-frame clones, some missing. This sample yields tens of thousands of clones, of which 80% to 85% are seen a single time; less than 4.5% belongs to the top ten. Time point noted: week 35, safety follow-up. Each dose delivered 300 ug of mutant IDH1 20-mer peptide subcutaneously with imiquimod. The antigens of these receptors remain unknown. Sequencing was performed on PBMCs, taken from a glioma patient whose treatment included an IDH1 peptide vaccine. These receptors were collected from a man aged 25-45 years with glioma.

This chain joins TRBV21-1 and TRBJ2-3; the table gives TRBD1 as D, unverified against the DNA. TRBV21-1 is shown as a pseudogene. The CDR3 is 17 amino acids. CDR3 in DNA: TGTGCCAGCAGCAAAGACCCGGCCCAGGGTCCCCCAGATACGCAGTATTTT. It encodes CASSKDPAQGPPDTQYF.

This chain links TRBV27 with TRBJ2-1; maybe TRBD1 (6 bases). The germline V gene has CDR1 MNHEY and CDR2 SMNVEV (reference sequence). CDR3 length: 17 amino acids. With 2 bases removed from V and 4 bases from J, the gap between germline ends came to 18 bases. CDR3 loop: CASSLPKSQGIYNEQFF. CDR3 in DNA: TGTGCCAGCAGTTTACCCAAAAGCCAGGGGATATACAATGAGCAGTTCTTC.

The chain joins TRBV30 to TRBJ1-1, with 8 bases matching TRBD1. V was clipped by 2 bases and J by 0 bases; unmatched bases: 5. Germline loops: CDR1 GTSNPN, CDR2 SVGIG (reference sequence). The CDR3 contains 15 residues. CDR3 region: CAWSLRDRLNTEAFF. Here the CDR3 DNA reads TGTGCCTGGAGTCTTAGGGACAGGCTGAACACTGAAGCTTTCTTT.

The rearrangement joins TRBV4-2 to TRBJ1-5, with 7 bases identical to TRBD1. The CDR3 spans 15 residues. In germline, CDR1 is LGHNA, CDR2 YNFKEQ. Trimming cost V 4 bases and J 4 bases; bases outside gene matches: 7. The CDR3, as DNA: TGTGCCAGCAGCCCCACGACAGGGTGGAATCAGCCCCAGCATTTT. Translating gives CASSPTTGWNQPQHF.

This chain joins TRBV5-1 and TRBJ1-1; 7 nucleotides align to TRBD1. CDR3 size: 14 residues. Trimming took 6 bases from V and 6 from J; bases not matched to a gene: 11. The germline V gene encodes CDR1 SGHRS and CDR2 YFSETQ. The CDR3 region has the DNA TGCGCCAGCAAAATAACAGGGGTTGAGCCTGAAGCTTTCTTT. Residues: CASKITGVEPEAFF.

This sequence joins TRBV18 and TRBJ1-1, with a tentative D call TRBD1 (6 bases). Germline V gives CDR1 KGHSH, CDR2 LQKENI. The CDR3 sequence is 15 residues long. Trimming cost V 2 bases and J 0 bases, with 10 bases left between them. The chain's CDR3 is CASSPEQGMNTEAFF. CDR3 sequence (DNA): TGTGCCAGCTCACCAGAACAGGGCATGAACACTGAAGCTTTCTTT.

The chain uses TRBV29-1 and TRBJ1-2, with D tentatively TRBD1 (5 bases). Between the trimmed V and J ends, which lost 1 base and 0 bases, there was a span of 9 bases. The CDR3 consists of 14 residues. CDR1 SQVTM and CDR2 ANQGSEA come from the germline V gene. CDR3 sequence: CSVEGRGANYGYTF. In nucleotides, the CDR3 is TGCAGCGTTGAAGGTCGGGGCGCTAACTATGGCTACACCTTC.

This sequence joins TRBV19 and TRBJ1-1; D gene unclear. Trimming shortened V by 2 bases and J by 0 bases, and 7 bases separated the two germline ends. Germline CDR1 is LNHDA and CDR2 is SQIVND (reference sequence). CDR3 length: 14 residues. The DNA of the CDR3 is TGTGCCAGTAGTATAAGGGAAGTGAACACTGAAGCTTTCTTT. Its translation is CASSIREVNTEAFF. Drawing the rest from reference TRBV19 and TRBJ1-1, the complete variable domain is DGGITQSPKYLFRKEGQNVTLSCEQNLNHDAMYWYRQDPGQGLRLIYYSQIVNDFQKGDIAEGYSVSREKKESFPLTVTSAQKNPTAFYLCASSIREVNTEAFFGQGTRLTVV.

Comment on this clone: Other DNA sequences in the same sample also yield this CDR3. V gene TRBV14 combines with J gene TRBJ1-2, with 10 bases fitting TRBD1. V shed 6 bases, J shed 5 bases, and the junction held 12 bases outside the gene matches. Germline CDR1 reads SGHDN; CDR2 reads FVKESK. CDR3 size: 16 residues. CDR3 loop: CASSAQTGTGVYGYTF. The CDR3 coding sequence is TGTGCCAGCAGTGCTCAGACCGGGACAGGGGTTTATGGCTACACCTTC.

The chain combines TRBV25-1 with TRBJ2-3; D possibly corresponds to TRBD1 (6 bases). The CDR3 is 15 amino acids. From germline, CDR1 is MGHDK and CDR2 SYGVNS. V was cut by 4 bases and J by 2 bases, with 13 bases left in between. The CDR3 nucleotides read TGTGCCAGCAGTGCTCTCAGGGGTTCCACAGATACGCAGTATTTT. The encoded protein is CASSALRGSTDTQYF.

In nucleotides, the CDR3 is TGTGCCTGGAGTGTACAAGTAGGGCACACTGAAGCTTTCTTT. The encoded protein is CAWSVQVGHTEAFF. This chain joins TRBV30 and TRBJ1-1; D is unclear. CDR1 is GTSNPN, CDR2 SVGIG, per germline (reference sequence). V gave up 0 bases and J gave up 3 bases, with 11 bases separating them. This CDR3 spans 14 amino acids.

V and J are TRBV7-9 and TRBJ2-7; unclear D gene. Germline CDR1 is SEHNR and CDR2 is FQNEAQ (reference sequence). Trimming took 2 bases from V and 5 from J, leaving 7 bases between them. CDR3 length: 12 residues. This chain's CDR3 is CASSLTQNEQYF. CDR3 DNA: TGTGCCAGCAGCTTAACCCAGAACGAGCAGTACTTC. The entire variable domain, with the rest obtained from reference TRBV7-9 and TRBJ2-7, is as follows: DTGVSQNPRHKITKRGQNVTFRCDPISEHNRLYWYRQTLGQGPEFLTYFQNEAQLEKSRLLSDRFSAERPKGSFSTLEIQRTEQGDSAMYLCASSLTQNEQYFGPGTRLTVT.

V gene TRBV27 combines with J gene TRBJ2-1; D is possibly TRBD2 (5 bases). The CDR3 is 16 amino acids. CDR1 is MNHEY and CDR2 is SMNVEV in the germline V gene (reference sequence). Trimming cost V 3 bases and J 2 bases, with 14 bases left between them. This chain's CDR3 is CASSFRGLGTYNEQFF. CDR3 bases: TGTGCCAGCAGTTTCCGGGGTCTGGGCACCTACAATGAGCAGTTCTTC.

The rearrangement uses TRBV5-1 and TRBJ1-3; D not certain. V shed 5 bases and J shed 1 base, with 7 bases lying between them. The CDR3 extends over 13 amino acids. Germline CDR1 reads SGHRS; CDR2 reads YFSETQ. CDR3 in amino acids: CASREGSGNTIYF. The CDR3 nucleotides are TGCGCCAGCAGGGAGGGTTCTGGAAACACCATATATTTT.

The chain recombines TRBV13 with TRBJ2-5; the D is unclear. Germline lookup yields CDR1 PRHDT and CDR2 FYEKMQ (reference sequence). Deletions cut 0 bases from V and 1 base from J, with 3 bases between. The CDR3 sequence is 13 residues long. CDR3 coding DNA: TGTGCCAGCAGCTTAGGGTTCCAAGAGACCCAGTACTTC. Translated, it gives CASSLGFQETQYF.

The count of this clone is one. In DNA, the CDR3 is TGTGCCAGCAGCCCCAGGGGTCGGGGGAACACTGAAGCTTTCTTT. This encodes CASSPRGRGNTEAFF. The chain joins TRBV7-9 to TRBJ1-1, with a weak D call TRBD1 (6 bases). This CDR3 is 15 amino acids long. V was pared by 5 bases and J by 1 base, with 14 bases between. The V gene's germline CDR1 is SEHNR and CDR2 FQNEAQ (reference sequence).

The genes are TRBV5-6 and TRBJ2-7; TRBD2 matches at 7 bases. Germline V gene data show CDR1 as SGHDT and CDR2 as YYEEEE. The CDR3 contains 14 residues. V shed 1 base, J shed 9 bases, and the junction held 10 bases outside the gene matches. This CDR3 reads CASSLTWEGRTQYF. CDR3 DNA sequence: TGTGCCAGCAGCTTGACGTGGGAGGGCCGGACGCAGTACTTC.

This chain joins TRBV4-1 and TRBJ1-1, with 9 bases aligning to TRBD1. V trimming: 2 bases; J trimming: 3 bases; junction bases outside the gene matches: 7. This CDR3 has 16 residues. In germline, CDR1 is MGHRA, CDR2 YSYEKL. CDR3 sequence reads: CASSQIDRGTDTEAFF. The CDR3 coding sequence is TGCGCCAGCAGCCAAATTGACAGGGGGACCGACACTGAAGCTTTCTTT.

The DNA for the CDR3 is TGCGCCAGCAGCCAAACTACAGTTAACACTGAAGCTTTCTTT. Translated: CASSQTTVNTEAFF. J is TRBJ1-1 and V is TRBV4-1, with no clear D. This CDR3 contains 14 residues. Germline CDR1 MGHRA, CDR2 YSYEKL. Trimming stripped 2 bases from V and 2 bases from J, with 9 bases between.

The chain recombines TRBV2 with TRBJ2-2, with 7 bases aligning to TRBD1. This CDR3 is 14 amino acids long. The junction had 3 bases not matched to a gene; V was cut back by 6 bases and J by 2 bases. Germline CDR1 and CDR2: SNHLY and FYNNEI. Here the CDR3 reads CASRTGTNTGELFF. The CDR3 DNA follows: TGTGCCAGCAGGACAGGGACAAACACCGGGGAGCTGTTTTTT.

The chain has TRBV28 and TRBJ2-7; tentatively, D is TRBD2 (5 bases). This CDR3 has 15 amino acids. Germline V CDR1 and CDR2: MDHEN, SYDVKM. The V gene lost 10 bases and the J gene lost 3 bases, with 22 bases spanning the gap. For the CDR3, the DNA is TGTGCCACTAGGATGAGCGGCCCTTCCCTCTACGAGCAGTACTTC. Its protein is CATRMSGPSLYEQYF.